This TCR beta chain came from a study of blood T cell repertoires in COVID-19. Study-wide context: Acute-phase and convalescent COVID-19 samples originated in the United States, Italy and Spain.

CDR1 and CDR2 from the germline V gene are SGHTA and FQGNSA. The J segment lost 5 bases and the V segment lost 4 bases, leaving 6 bases of the junction unmatched. CDR3 length: 14 residues. In the study's own analysis: Amplification with reference gene primers provided the estimates of nucleated cell counts. TCRdb's table, derived via immunoSEQ multiplex PCR, lists solely in-frame clones and lacks some. V, J and clone size are those of that table, while D and trimming were read from the DNA. The repertoire has around 180,000 clones, roughly 88% of them found once; the top ten carry approximately 9.4%.

The receptor was derived from a woman aged 80 or over with acute or convalescent COVID-19. Sequences were obtained from peripheral blood. J is TRBJ2-5 and V is TRBV7-2; 8 bases align to TRBD2. The CDR3 sequence: CASSWSGGLETQYF. The CDR3 coding sequence is TGTGCCAGCAGCTGGAGCGGGGGCCTTGAGACCCAGTACTTC.